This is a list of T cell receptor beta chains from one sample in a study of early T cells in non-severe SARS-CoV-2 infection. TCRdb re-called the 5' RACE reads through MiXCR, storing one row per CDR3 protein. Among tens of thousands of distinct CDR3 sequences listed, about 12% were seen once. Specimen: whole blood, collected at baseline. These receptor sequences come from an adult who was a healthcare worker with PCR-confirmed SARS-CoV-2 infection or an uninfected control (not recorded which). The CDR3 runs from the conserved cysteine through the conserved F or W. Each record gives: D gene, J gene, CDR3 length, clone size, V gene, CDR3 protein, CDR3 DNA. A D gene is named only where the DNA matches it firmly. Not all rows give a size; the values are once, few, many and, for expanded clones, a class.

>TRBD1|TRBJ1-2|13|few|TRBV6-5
CASTPGGNYGYTF
TGTGCCAGCACCCCAGGGGGCAACTATGGCTACACCTTC
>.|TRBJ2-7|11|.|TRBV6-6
CAPGRPYEQYF
TGTGCCCCGGGGCGCCCCTACGAGCAGTACTTC
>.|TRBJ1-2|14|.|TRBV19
CASSTPGEPYGYTF
TGTGCCAGTAGTACTCCAGGCGAACCCTATGGCTACACCTTC
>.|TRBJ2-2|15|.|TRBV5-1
CASSPTTSNTGELFF
TGCGCCAGCAGCCCCACGACATCGAACACCGGGGAGCTGTTTTTT
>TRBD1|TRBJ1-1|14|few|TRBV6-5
CASSHRGRGTEAFF
TGTGCCAGCAGTCACAGGGGTCGAGGCACTGAAGCTTTCTTT
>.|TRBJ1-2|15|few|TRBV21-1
CASSNSYRWPGGYTF
TGTGCCAGCAGCAACTCCTACCGCTGGCCTGGAGGCTACACCTTC
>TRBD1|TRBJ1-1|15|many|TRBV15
CATRSGTVGGTEAFF
TGTGCCACCAGGTCGGGGACAGTTGGGGGCACTGAAGCTTTCTTT
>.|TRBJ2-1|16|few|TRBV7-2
CASSRTISIPHGEQFF
TGTGCCAGCAGCCGCACAATATCGATACCCCATGGTGAGCAGTTCTTC
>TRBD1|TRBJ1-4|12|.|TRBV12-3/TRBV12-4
CASGTGREKLFF
TGTGCCAGCGGGACAGGGCGTGAAAAACTGTTTTTT
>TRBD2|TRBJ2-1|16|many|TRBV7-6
CASSLEGGSLYNEQFF
TGTGCCAGCAGCTTAGAGGGCGGGAGCCTTTACAATGAGCAGTTCTTC
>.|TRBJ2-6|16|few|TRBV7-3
CASSLIPTSGANVLTF
TGTGCCAGCAGCTTAATCCCCACCTCTGGGGCCAACGTCCTGACTTTC
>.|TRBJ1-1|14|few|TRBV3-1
CASSSAPGRTEAFF
TGTGCCAGCAGCTCTGCCCCAGGGAGAACAGAAGCTTTCTTT
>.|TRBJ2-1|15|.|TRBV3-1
CASSQDGLGVNEQFF
TGTGCCAGCAGCCAAGATGGGCTGGGGGTCAATGAGCAGTTCTTC
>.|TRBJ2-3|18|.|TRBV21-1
CASSKWPGLAGVSDTQYF
TGTGCCAGCAGCAAATGGCCTGGACTAGCGGGGGTATCAGATACGCAGTATTTT
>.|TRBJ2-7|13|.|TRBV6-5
CASKTGRGYEQYF
TGTGCCAGCAAAACAGGGAGGGGTTACGAGCAGTACTTC
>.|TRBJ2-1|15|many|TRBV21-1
CASSSPPTGIPEQFF
TGTGCCAGCAGCTCCCCGCCCACTGGGATCCCTGAGCAGTTCTTC
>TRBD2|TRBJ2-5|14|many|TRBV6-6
CASSYRGGQETQYF
TGTGCCAGCAGTTATCGCGGGGGCCAAGAGACCCAGTACTTC
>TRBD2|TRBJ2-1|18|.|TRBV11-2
CASSLDRTSGGTYNEQFF
TGTGCCAGCAGCTTAGATCGGACTAGCGGGGGGACCTACAATGAGCAGTTCTTC
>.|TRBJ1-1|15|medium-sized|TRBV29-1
CSAQPTPQRNTEAFF
TGCAGCGCCCAACCAACCCCCCAAAGGAACACTGAAGCTTTCTTT
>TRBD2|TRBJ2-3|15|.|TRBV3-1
CASRQRGRSTDTQYF
TGTGCCAGCAGGCAGCGGGGGCGTAGCACAGATACGCAGTATTTT
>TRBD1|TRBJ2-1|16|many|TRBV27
CASSLFPTGSTHEQFF
TGTGCCAGCAGTTTATTCCCGACAGGGTCGACCCATGAGCAGTTCTTC
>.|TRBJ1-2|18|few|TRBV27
CASSSRGLRRGSNYGYTF
TGTGCCAGCAGTTCCAGGGGCCTGAGAAGGGGGAGTAACTATGGCTACACCTTC
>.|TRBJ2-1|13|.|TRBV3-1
CASRSSAYNEQFF
TGTGCCAGCAGAAGCTCGGCCTACAATGAGCAGTTCTTC
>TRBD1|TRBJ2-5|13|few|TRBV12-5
CASDWTGGETQYF
TGTGCTAGTGACTGGACAGGGGGGGAGACCCAGTACTTC
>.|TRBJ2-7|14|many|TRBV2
CASTWVLEPYEQYF
TGTGCCAGTACTTGGGTCCTAGAACCCTACGAGCAGTACTTC
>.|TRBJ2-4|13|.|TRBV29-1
CSVWPGAKNIQYF
TGCAGCGTTTGGCCGGGCGCCAAAAACATTCAGTACTTC
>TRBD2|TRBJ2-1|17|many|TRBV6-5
CASSWGTSGKVWNEQFF
TGTGCCAGCAGTTGGGGGACTAGCGGGAAAGTATGGAATGAGCAGTTCTTC
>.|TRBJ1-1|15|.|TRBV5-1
CASSLGRFTAVEAFF
TGCGCCAGCAGCTTGGGAAGATTTACAGCCGTAGAAGCTTTCTTT
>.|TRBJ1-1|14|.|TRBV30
CAWSAPGRWTEAFF
TGTGCCTGGAGCGCGCCCGGTCGGTGGACTGAAGCTTTCTTT
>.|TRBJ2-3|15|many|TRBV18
CASSPWRAGTDTQYF
TGTGCCAGCTCACCATGGAGGGCTGGCACAGATACGCAGTATTTT
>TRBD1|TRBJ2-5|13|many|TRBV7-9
CASSRDSQETQYF
TGTGCCAGCAGCCGGGACAGTCAAGAGACCCAGTACTTC
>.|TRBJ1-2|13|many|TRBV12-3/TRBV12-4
CATLRGTNYGYTF
TGTGCCACCCTAAGGGGCACCAACTATGGCTACACCTTC
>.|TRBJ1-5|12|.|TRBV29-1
CSAGDSNQPQHF
TGCAGCGCCGGGGATAGCAATCAGCCCCAGCATTTT
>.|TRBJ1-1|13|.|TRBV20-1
CSVRSLGYTEAFF
TGCAGTGTCCGGAGTTTGGGGTACACTGAAGCTTTCTTT
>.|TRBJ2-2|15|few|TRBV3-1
CASSPAGQWSGELFF
TGTGCCAGCAGCCCAGCAGGACAGTGGTCCGGGGAGCTGTTTTTT
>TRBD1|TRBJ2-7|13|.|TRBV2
CASTADRAYEQYF
TGTGCCAGCACCGCCGACAGGGCCTACGAGCAGTACTTC
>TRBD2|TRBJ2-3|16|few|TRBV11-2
CASSIRTSGRTDTQYF
TGTGCCAGCAGCATTAGGACTAGCGGGAGGACAGATACGCAGTATTTT
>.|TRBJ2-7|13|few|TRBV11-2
CASSSPAAYEQYF
TGTGCCAGCAGCTCCCCTGCCGCATACGAGCAGTACTTC
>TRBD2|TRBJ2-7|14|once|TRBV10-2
CATRLAALSYEQYF
TGCGCCACCCGACTAGCGGCCCTTTCCTACGAGCAGTACTTC
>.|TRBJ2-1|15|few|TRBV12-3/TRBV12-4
CASSFRWERDNEQFF
TGTGCCAGCAGTTTTCGATGGGAGAGGGACAATGAGCAGTTCTTC
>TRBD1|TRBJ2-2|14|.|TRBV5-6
CASSLGQVGGELFF
TGTGCCAGCAGCCTAGGACAGGTCGGCGGGGAGCTGTTTTTT
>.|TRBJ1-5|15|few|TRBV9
CASSVGTATNQPQHF
TGTGCCAGCAGCGTAGGGACAGCCACAAATCAGCCCCAGCATTTT
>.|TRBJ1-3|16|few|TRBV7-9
CASSPRTDSSGNTIYF
TGTGCCAGCAGCCCCCGGACGGATTCCTCTGGAAACACCATATATTTT
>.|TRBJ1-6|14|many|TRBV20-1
CSARGALINSPLHF
TGCAGCGCTAGAGGGGCGCTCATCAATTCACCCCTCCACTTT
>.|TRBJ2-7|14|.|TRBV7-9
CASSLGQPSYEQYF
TGTGCCAGCAGCTTAGGACAGCCCTCCTACGAGCAGTACTTC
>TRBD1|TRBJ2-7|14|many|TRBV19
CASSSGQGKHEQYF
TGTGCCAGTAGTTCGGGACAGGGTAAGCACGAGCAGTACTTC
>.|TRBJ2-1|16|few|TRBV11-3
CASSLLGQRIINEQFF
TGTGCCAGCAGCCTCCTGGGGCAGCGGATCATCAATGAGCAGTTCTTC
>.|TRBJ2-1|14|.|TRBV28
CASSSSGLWDEQFF
.
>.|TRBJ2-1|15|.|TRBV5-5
CASSLRRGSYNEQFF
TGTGCCAGCAGCTTGCGCAGGGGTTCTTACAATGAGCAGTTCTTC
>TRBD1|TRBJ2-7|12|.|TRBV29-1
CSVEDRVGEQYF
TGCAGCGTTGAGGACAGGGTGGGCGAGCAGTACTTC